Included here is one T cell receptor (beta chain) sequence, with context. Incorporated into the TCR beta cDNA libraries were unique molecular identifiers, which served to reduce PCR and sequencing biases. TCRdb called the PCR reads again in MiXCR, with one record for every CDR3 protein. The sample holds 700,000 to 800,000 distinct CDR3 sequences, 25% to 30% seen once. These data belong to a study of post-analysis software for immune sequencing data. Looking at the study overall: Some patients lacked subtype; others had relapsing-remitting, secondary progressive or progressive-relapsing disease.

Sequencing used blood. This receptor was taken from a girl aged 10 to 17 with multiple sclerosis.

The CDR3 DNA follows: TGTGCCAGCAGTGAACAGGGACTAGCGACCACTTTTGGGCAGTACTTC. This sequence encodes CASSEQGLATTFGQYF. V usage is TRBV6-1 and J usage is TRBJ2-5, with TRBD2 matching over 10 bases. This CDR3 is 16 amino acids long. Germline loops: CDR1 MNHNS, CDR2 SASEGT. The V and J ends lost 2 bases and 11 bases, in that order; junction bases with no gene match: 14.